This TCR beta chain was captured in a study of identical twins. This clonotype was observed a few times. What it binds is not known. TCRdb redid the calling of the 5' RACE reads with MiXCR, one entry per CDR3 protein. Of about 460,000 distinct CDR3 sequences in the sample, 12% to 15% were seen once. Study results and caveats: A lower insertion count was a feature of abundant cord blood beta clonotypes, with no such feature in memory repertoires.

Between the trimmed V and J ends, which lost 6 bases and 3 bases, there was a span of 9 bases. CDR1 and CDR2 from the germline V gene are DFQATT and SNEGSKA (reference sequence). The CDR3 extends over 12 amino acids. These data were also reused for a study on yellow fever vaccine responses in identical twins. From that study: On the reported evidence, twins' vaccine T cell responses seemed partly convergent and partly personalized.

The origin of this receptor is a woman aged 18-30 years in good health. The sequencing sample was made of CD4+ T cells sorted from blood. The chain links TRBV20-1 to TRBJ2-1, with D possibly matching TRBD1 (6 bases). DNA for the CDR3: TGCAGTGCCATGGACAGCTACAATGAGCAGTTCTTC. Translating it yields CSAMDSYNEQFF.